The 30 T cell receptor beta chains below come from one sample, sequenced in a study of technical replicates of blood from several donors. Profiled with immunoSEQ multiplex PCR; TCRdb holds only in-frame clones, not every one. The sample holds roughly 90,000 clones, around 96% seen once. Sequencing was carried out using T cells isolated from PBMCs. The source is a human donor in good health.

The chain carries TRBV7-6 and TRBJ1-1; 8 positions match TRBD1. The CDR3 is made up of 17 amino acids. The junction had 16 bases not matched to a gene; V was cut back by 5 bases and J by 5 bases. CDR1 SGHVS and CDR2 FNYEAQ come from the germline V gene. Here the CDR3 reads CASSTRFDRGGETEAFF. CDR3 nucleotide sequence: TGTGCCAGCAGCACACGTTTTGACAGGGGAGGAGAAACTGAAGCTTTCTTT. Variable domain in full (rest from reference TRBV7-6 and TRBJ1-1): GAGVSQSPRYKVTKRGQDVALRCDPISGHVSLYWYRQALGQGPEFLTYFNYEAQQDKSGLPNDRFSAERPEGSISTLTIQRTEQRDSAMYRCASSTRFDRGGETEAFFGQGTRLTVV.

This clone appeared once. The V and J genes are TRBV11-2 and TRBJ1-1, with 7 positions matching TRBD1. The CDR3 consists of 15 residues. V trimming: 4 bases; J trimming: 0 bases; junction bases outside the gene matches: 5. Germline CDR1 reads SGHAT; CDR2 reads FQNNGV. The CDR3 region is CASSSRTGMNTEAFF. The DNA for the CDR3 is TGTGCCAGCAGCTCGCGGACAGGCATGAACACTGAAGCTTTCTTT.

V gene TRBV7-9 combines with J gene TRBJ2-6, with 11 bases lining up with TRBD1. J gave up 4 bases and V 3 bases, and 8 bases lay outside the gene matches. CDR1 and CDR2 (germline): SEHNR, FQNEAQ (reference sequence). The CDR3 covers 18 residues. The CDR3 reads CASSLDRGQGSGANVLTF. CDR3 nucleotides: TGTGCCAGCAGCTTGGACAGGGGGCAGGGCTCCGGGGCCAACGTCCTGACTTTC.

This clone appeared a single time. V usage is TRBV9 and J usage is TRBJ1-2, with TRBD1 identical over 7 bases. V dropped 0 bases and J dropped 4; count of bases not matched to a gene: 9. Germline V CDR1 and CDR2: SGDLS, YYNGEE. This CDR3 has 16 residues. The CDR3 coding sequence is TGTGCCAGCAGCGTAGCCTCGGGACAGATCCCCTATGGCTACACCTTC. This sequence encodes CASSVASGQIPYGYTF. Drawing the rest from reference TRBV9 and TRBJ1-2, the complete variable domain is DSGVTQTPKHLITATGQRVTLRCSPRSGDLSVYWYQQSLDQGLQFLIQYYNGEERAKGNILERFSAQQFPDLHSELNLSSLELGDSALYFCASSVASGQIPYGYTFGSGTRLTVV.

V and J are TRBV28 and TRBJ2-7; no reliable D call. This CDR3 region has 14 residues. From germline, CDR1 is MDHEN and CDR2 SYDVKM. CDR3 residues: CAVLSSEVMDEQYF. CDR3 DNA: TGTGCGGTCCTCTCCAGCGAAGTCATGGACGAGCAGTACTTC.

V usage is TRBV11-2 and J usage is TRBJ1-1; D not certain. The length of the CDR3 is 13 residues. Germline values: CDR1 SGHAT, CDR2 FQNNGV. Trimming stripped 4 bases from V and 5 bases from J, with 11 bases between. The CDR3 region has the DNA TGTGCCAGCAGCTCCCTAGTTTGGACTGAAGCTTTCTTT. It specifies CASSSLVWTEAFF. Combining the CDR3 with reference TRBV11-2 and TRBJ1-1 gives the whole variable domain EAGVAQSPRYKIIEKRQSVAFWCNPISGHATLYWYQQILGQGPKLLIQFQNNGVVDDSQLPKDRFSAERLKGVDSTLKIQPAKLEDSAVYLCASSSLVWTEAFFGQGTRLTVV.

The rearrangement links TRBV29-1 to TRBJ2-3; D is perhaps TRBD1 (6 bases). CDR3 size: 12 residues. Looked up from germline, CDR1 is SQVTM and CDR2 is ANQGSEA. Trimming stripped 7 bases from V and 5 bases from J, with 13 bases between. CDR3 DNA sequence: TGCAGCGGAAGATTGACAGGAGATACGCAGTATTTT. It yields the protein CSGRLTGDTQYF.

This chain joins TRBV19 and TRBJ2-1; a possible D gene is TRBD1 (6 bases). Germline V CDR1 and CDR2: LNHDA, SQIVND (reference sequence). The CDR3 is 12 amino acids. Trimming took off 1 base at V and 9 bases at J, with 7 bases between the two ends. The CDR3 nucleotides read TGTGCCAGTAGTATAGCGGACAGTGAGCAGTTCTTC. Translated, it gives CASSIADSEQFF.

This clone has only one observation. J is TRBJ2-3 and V is TRBV25-1; TRBD2 agrees at 7 bases. V dropped 8 bases and J dropped 3; count of bases not matched to a gene: 5. Germline CDR1 and CDR2: MGHDK and SYGVNS. The CDR3 length is 13 residues. In nucleotides, the CDR3 is TGTGCCAGCTCTCCCGGGGGGACAGATACGCAGTATTTT. Amino acids: CASSPGGTDTQYF.

This chain joins TRBV5-1 and TRBJ1-1; no definite D call. CDR3 length: 15 residues. The V and J ends lost 0 bases and 5 bases respectively, with 14 bases between them. The V gene's germline CDR1 is SGHRS and CDR2 YFSETQ. CDR3 in amino acids: CASSLAGEGLTEAFF. The CDR3 DNA follows: TGCGCCAGCAGCTTGGCCGGGGAGGGTCTGACTGAAGCTTTCTTT.

The V gene is TRBV4-1, the J gene TRBJ1-2; no clear D gene. The CDR3 is 12 amino acids. The V and J ends lost 1 base and 8 bases respectively, with 8 bases between them. Germline V gives CDR1 MGHRA, CDR2 YSYEKL. The CDR3 spells CASSQGLSGYTF. The CDR3 nucleotides are TGCGCCAGCAGCCAAGGGTTGAGCGGCTACACCTTC.

Here the CDR3 DNA reads TGTGCCTGGACGGAGGGGGCGGGTGAGCAGTTCTTC. Its protein is CAWTEGAGEQFF. The chain combines TRBV30 with TRBJ2-1; the D gene is possibly TRBD1 (7 bases). Germline values: CDR1 GTSNPN, CDR2 SVGIG (reference sequence). Trimming pared 4 bases from V and 9 bases from J, leaving 13 bases between. This CDR3 has 12 residues.

The chain recombines TRBV27 with TRBJ1-5; no definite D call. The CDR3 covers 13 residues. Trimming took 3 bases from V and 4 from J, leaving 7 bases between them. Germline V lookup: CDR1 MNHEY, CDR2 SMNVEV (reference sequence). The CDR3 coding sequence is TGTGCCAGCAGTTTGTCAACAAATCAGCCCCAGCATTTT. Translation: CASSLSTNQPQHF.

The V and J genes are TRBV28 and TRBJ2-3; TRBD2 matches at 8 bases. Germline V gene lookup returns CDR1 MDHEN and CDR2 SYDVKM. The CDR3 sequence is 18 residues long. J lost 1 base, V lost 5 bases, and 14 bases had no gene match. The CDR3 DNA follows: TGTGCCAGCAGTACCGATTCCGGCGGGGGGCTGGGCACAGATACGCAGTATTTT. Translation gives CASSTDSGGGLGTDTQYF.

This clone was seen only once. CDR3 region: CASSVASAGAGELFF. The CDR3 DNA is TGTGCCAGCAGTGTCGCTTCCGCCGGTGCCGGGGAGCTGTTTTTT. The chain combines TRBV25-1 with TRBJ2-2; D gene unclear. Germline CDR1 is MGHDK and CDR2 is SYGVNS. Trimming removed 4 bases from V and 6 bases from J, with 15 bases in between. The CDR3 extends over 15 amino acids.

CDR3: CASSSRGTGNTEAFF. The CDR3 DNA reads as TGTGCCAGCAGCTCACGGGGGACAGGGAACACTGAAGCTTTCTTT. This chain connects TRBV7-9 to TRBJ1-1; 8 nucleotides agree with TRBD1. CDR3 length equals 15 residues. V lost 4 bases and J lost 1; bases outside the gene matches: 5. Germline V gives CDR1 SEHNR, CDR2 FQNEAQ (reference sequence).

V and J are TRBV6-1 and TRBJ1-5; D ambiguous. CDR1 MNHNS and CDR2 SASEGT come from the germline V gene. V was shortened by 3 bases and J by 0 bases, with 12 bases between the two germline ends. CDR3 length: 16 amino acids. DNA of the CDR3: TGTGCCAGCAGTGATTGGCAGTTATATAGCAATCAGCCCCAGCATTTT. Amino acid sequence: CASSDWQLYSNQPQHF.

The rearrangement uses TRBV5-1 and TRBJ2-5, with 11 bases that match TRBD1. Germline-derived CDR1 and CDR2 are SGHRS and YFSETQ. V lost 3 bases to trimming and J lost 3 bases; unmatched junction nucleotides: 7. The CDR3 totals 16 residues. CDR3 sequence: CASSSLGQGAKETQYF. For the CDR3, the DNA is TGCGCCAGCAGCTCACTCGGACAGGGGGCGAAAGAGACCCAGTACTTC.

This sequence joins TRBV7-2 and TRBJ2-7; weak D call: TRBD2 (6 bases). This CDR3 has 14 amino acids. Trimming pared 0 bases from V and 9 bases from J, leaving 15 bases between. Germline-derived CDR1 and CDR2 are SGHTA and FQGNSA. This CDR3 is CASSLAGGNRAQYF. CDR3 nucleotide sequence: TGTGCCAGCAGCTTAGCGGGAGGCAACCGGGCGCAGTACTTC.

The genes are TRBV4-2 and TRBJ2-7, with D possibly matching TRBD2 (6 bases). Deletions cut 1 base from V and 1 base from J, with 11 bases between. There are 15 residues in the CDR3. Looked up from germline, CDR1 is LGHNA and CDR2 is YNFKEQ. As DNA, the CDR3 is TGTGCCAGCAGCCAAGTGGCTAGCGAGTCCTACGAGCAGTACTTC. Protein product: CASSQVASESYEQYF.

The rearrangement links TRBV5-1 to TRBJ2-7; 14 bases are a match to TRBD2. From germline, CDR1 is SGHRS and CDR2 YFSETQ. CDR3 length: 15 residues. Trimming removed 5 bases from V and 5 bases from J; junction bases left unmatched: 6. DNA of the CDR3: TGCGCCAGCAGTTATGGACTAGCGGGAGGTAACGAGCAGTACTTC. Residues: CASSYGLAGGNEQYF.

In DNA form, the CDR3 reads TGTGCCAGCAGGGCCGGGACAGGGGGTGAGCAGTACTTC. Translated: CASRAGTGGEQYF. The genes are TRBV5-6 and TRBJ2-7, with 11 bases aligning to TRBD1. The trim removed 5 bases at V and 7 bases at J, leaving 5 bases unmatched. The CDR3 runs to 13 residues. CDR1 and CDR2 (germline): SGHDT, YYEEEE.

V usage is TRBV5-1 and J usage is TRBJ2-1; TRBD1 agrees at 12 bases. V gave up 0 bases and J gave up 0 bases; unmatched junction bases: 10. CDR1 and CDR2 (germline): SGHRS, YFSETQ. The CDR3 is made up of 20 amino acids. The CDR3 region is CASSLVGDRGRLSSYNEQFF. The CDR3, as DNA: TGCGCCAGCAGCTTGGTTGGGGACAGGGGGCGATTGAGCTCCTACAATGAGCAGTTCTTC.

The rearrangement joins TRBV27 to TRBJ1-4, with 8 bases matching TRBD1. Germline V gene lookup returns CDR1 MNHEY and CDR2 SMNVEV (reference sequence). V dropped 3 bases and J dropped 0; count of bases not matched to a gene: 3. The CDR3 runs 16 residues. In nucleotides, the CDR3 is TGTGCCAGCAGTTTCAGCAGGGGGCCAACTAATGAAAAACTGTTTTTT. Its translation is CASSFSRGPTNEKLFF.

The rearrangement uses TRBV25-1 and TRBJ1-2; D is uncertain. This CDR3 region has 14 residues. CDR1 is MGHDK, CDR2 SYGVNS, per germline. Trimming shortened V by 7 bases and J by 6 bases, and 18 bases separated the two germline ends. CDR3 nucleotide sequence: TGTGCCAGCACCAGCTCGAGGATTCTGGATGGCTACACCTTC. Amino acids: CASTSSRILDGYTF.

The chain is built from TRBV9 and TRBJ2-3, with 9 bases lining up with TRBD2. CDR3 length: 17 residues. V shed 4 bases and J 4 bases; nucleotides not matched to a gene: 13. Germline loops: CDR1 SGDLS, CDR2 YYNGEE. CDR3 in DNA: TGTGCCAGCAGCCCTAAAATAGCGGGGGCCGCCCCAGATACGCAGTATTTT. It is translated as CASSPKIAGAAPDTQYF.

The chain carries TRBV9 and TRBJ1-3; TRBD1 is a possible D gene (6 bases). Trimming removed 6 bases from V and 0 bases from J, with 16 bases in between. The CDR3 has 16 amino acids. Germline V lookup: CDR1 SGDLS, CDR2 YYNGEE. The chain's CDR3 is CASTPLDSFSGNTIYF. CDR3 coding DNA: TGTGCCAGCACCCCCCTGGACAGTTTCTCTGGAAACACCATATATTTT.

The V gene is TRBV7-6, the J gene TRBJ1-1; D is unclear. Germline loops: CDR1 SGHVS, CDR2 FNYEAQ. Trimming removed 5 bases from V and 5 bases from J, with 12 bases in between. There are 13 residues in the CDR3. The CDR3 loop is CASSKQERTEAFF. CDR3 sequence (DNA): TGTGCCAGCAGCAAGCAAGAGAGGACTGAAGCTTTCTTT.

The CDR3 is CASSLLQGLAYF. The CDR3 nucleotides are TGTGCCAGCAGTTTACTCCAGGGTCTGGCTTATTTT. J is TRBJ2-3 and V is TRBV27; weak D call: TRBD1 (5 bases). From germline, CDR1 is MNHEY and CDR2 SMNVEV (reference sequence). The CDR3 consists of 12 residues. Trimming took 2 bases from V and 15 from J, leaving 15 bases between them.

V is TRBV28 and J is TRBJ1-1; possibly TRBD1 for D (6 bases). CDR1 MDHEN and CDR2 SYDVKM come from the germline V gene. There are 13 residues in the CDR3. The V and J ends lost 6 bases and 6 bases respectively, with 14 bases between them. For the CDR3, the DNA is TGTGCCAGCAGCCCTACAGGGTGGCCTGAAGCTTTCTTT. It is translated as CASSPTGWPEAFF.